These 10 T cell receptor beta chains came from one sample sequenced in a study of OX40 agonist ivuxolimab in advanced cancers. Profiled with immunoSEQ multiplex PCR; TCRdb holds only in-frame clones, not every one. The table includes roughly 50,000 clones, about 80% detected once. The specimen comprised CD4+ or CD8+ T cells sorted from blood, sampled in a trial of the OX40 agonist ivuxolimab. These receptors originate from an adult with an advanced solid tumor such as melanoma, head and neck, liver or kidney cancer.

The V call is TRBV18, the J call TRBJ1-4; TRBD1 matches 8 bases. Germline V CDR1 and CDR2: KGHSH, LQKENI. The CDR3 covers 15 residues. J was trimmed by 0 bases and V by 6 bases; bases with no gene match: 3. The CDR3 region has the DNA TGTGCCAGCTCCCAACAGGGGGCAACTAATGAAAAACTGTTTTTT. Protein: CASSQQGATNEKLFF.

The chain uses TRBV6-1 and TRBJ2-2; D possibly corresponds to TRBD1 (6 bases). Germline V gives CDR1 MNHNS, CDR2 SASEGT. The V gene lost 8 bases and the J gene lost 3 bases, with 7 bases spanning the gap. The CDR3 length is 12 residues. In DNA form, the CDR3 reads TGTGCCAGCGGACAGTACACCGGGGAGCTGTTTTTT. This translates into CASGQYTGELFF.

V is TRBV7-2 and J is TRBJ1-4; 8 nucleotides agree with TRBD1. The V gene's germline CDR1 is SGHTA and CDR2 FQGNSA. V was pared by 6 bases and J by 4 bases, with 7 bases of the junction left unmatched. The CDR3 spans 15 residues. As DNA, the CDR3 is TGTGCCAGCAGTCCCCGGACAGGGTTTAATGAAAAACTGTTTTTT. Its protein product is CASSPRTGFNEKLFF.

This clone was seen only once. The chain joins TRBV19 to TRBJ2-5; TRBD2 aligns across 11 bases. The length of the CDR3 is 15 residues. Germline values: CDR1 LNHDA, CDR2 SQIVND (reference sequence). Unmatched junction bases numbered 6, after V lost 5 bases and J lost 4 bases. CDR3 sequence reads: CASSLTSGNTETQYF. CDR3 nucleotide sequence: TGTGCCAGTAGTCTGACTAGCGGGAACACAGAGACCCAGTACTTC.

The CDR3 bases are TGTGCCAGCCGGGGGGCTAGCGGGGGCACCGGGGAGCTGTTTTTT. This translates into CASRGASGGTGELFF. The chain carries TRBV19 and TRBJ2-2; 10 nucleotides agree with TRBD2. CDR1 is LNHDA, CDR2 SQIVND, per germline (reference sequence). The CDR3 is 15 amino acids. With 9 bases clipped from V and 4 bases from J, the junction kept 8 bases outside the gene matches. Complete variable domain (other parts from reference TRBV19 and TRBJ2-2): DGGITQSPKYLFRKEGQNVTLSCEQNLNHDAMYWYRQDPGQGLRLIYYSQIVNDFQKGDIAEGYSVSREKKESFPLTVTSAQKNPTAFYLCASRGASGGTGELFFGEGSRLTVL.

The chain combines TRBV7-2 with TRBJ1-2, with D uncertain. CDR1 SGHTA and CDR2 FQGNSA come from the germline V gene. The CDR3 extends over 13 amino acids. V gave up 4 bases and J gave up 2 bases, with 8 bases separating them. CDR3 in amino acids: CASSSGRNYGYTF. The CDR3 DNA reads as TGTGCCAGCAGCTCCGGCAGGAACTATGGCTACACCTTC.

The chain links TRBV2 to TRBJ1-2; D perhaps matches TRBD1 (5 bases). CDR3 length equals 15 residues. CDR1 is SNHLY, CDR2 FYNNEI, per germline. The ends were cut back, 5 bases at V and 4 bases at J, with 17 bases in the middle. DNA of the CDR3: TGTGCCAGCAGTCCTGGGCCCGGGACGACCTATGGCTACACCTTC. Its protein is CASSPGPGTTYGYTF.

By frequency in the sample, this clone is medium-sized. The chain couples TRBV5-1 to TRBJ1-2; 12 bases align to TRBD1. V shed 2 bases, J shed 7 bases, and the junction held 6 bases outside the gene matches. The germline V gene has CDR1 SGHRS and CDR2 YFSETQ. This CDR3 has 15 residues. The CDR3 loop reads CASSFSGQGAVGYTF. DNA of the CDR3: TGCGCCAGCAGCTTTTCGGGACAGGGGGCCGTTGGCTACACCTTC.

The chain employs TRBV7-9 and TRBJ1-5; unclear D gene. CDR1 and CDR2 from the germline V gene are SEHNR and FQNEAQ (reference sequence). This CDR3 has 12 amino acids. V was clipped by 5 bases and J by 4 bases, with 6 bases between them. This CDR3 reads CASSTPNQPQHF. The CDR3 DNA sequence: TGTGCCAGCAGCACCCCAAATCAGCCCCAGCATTTT.

This clone was observed a few times. V usage is TRBV19 and J usage is TRBJ1-1; D gene uncertain. Deletions cut 5 bases from V and 8 bases from J, with 15 bases between. CDR1 and CDR2 from the germline V gene are LNHDA and SQIVND (reference sequence). The CDR3 contains 13 residues. DNA of the CDR3: TGTGCCAGTAGTCTTGAACGTAGAGGGGAAGCTTTCTTT. Its translation is CASSLERRGEAFF.